Included here is one TCR beta chain sequence, with context. Germline V gives CDR1 SGHRS, CDR2 YFSETQ. The V end was cut by 4 bases, the J end by 10 bases, with 18 bases between. The CDR3 spans 14 residues. This sample stems from a study of blood T cell repertoires in COVID-19. Data came from immunoSEQ multiplex PCR; TCRdb stores just in-frame clones and leaves some out. The sample carries about 190,000 clones, about four fifths recorded once. The receptor was isolated from a man aged 60 to 75 with acute or convalescent COVID-19. Source material: peripheral blood. The V and J genes are TRBV5-1 and TRBJ2-1; a weak D match, TRBD1 (5 bases). The CDR3 region has the DNA TGCGCCAGCAGCACAATGGAAGGGGCAGGCGAGCAGTTCTTC. Protein: CASSTMEGAGEQFF.